One sample yielded the 29 T cell receptor beta chains listed below, sequenced in a study of cytomegalovirus exposure and HLA in healthy donors (TCRdb year 2017). The library relied on the immunoSEQ multiplex PCR assay. The multiplex PCR relied on a mix of 60 forward primers for TCR Vbeta segments and 13 reverse primers for TCR Jbeta segments. Imported from immuneACCESS, the table was reduced by TCRdb to in-frame sequences with V and J called. These copies leave out some clones; in studies compared against another copy, an unresolved V gene accounts for under half, and the cause of the remainder is not known. Within this sample are 150,000 to 200,000 clones, with approximately 83% of them counted one time only. 9.3% of the sample goes to the ten largest clones. Sequencing was done on a sample of PBMCs. These receptors were collected from a man aged 18 to 29 in good health and CMV-seropositive.

J is TRBJ1-2 and V is TRBV5-5, with TRBD1 as a possible D gene (6 bases). Germline assignment: CDR1 SGHKS and CDR2 YYEKEE (reference sequence). The CDR3 contains 16 residues. V was pared by 4 bases and J by 0 bases, with 16 bases between. CDR3 sequence reads: CASSGVRGAANYGYTF. CDR3 bases: TGTGCCAGCAGCGGAGTCAGGGGCGCAGCTAACTATGGCTACACCTTC.

The rearrangement uses TRBV4-1 and TRBJ1-1; the D gene is possibly TRBD1 (6 bases). The V end was cut by 3 bases, the J end by 1 base, with 15 bases between. The germline V gene has CDR1 MGHRA and CDR2 YSYEKL. The CDR3 contains 16 residues. CDR3 loop: CASSQGRGQRNTEAFF. The CDR3 nucleotides read TGCGCCAGCAGCCAGGGCAGGGGACAACGGAACACTGAAGCTTTCTTT.

Regarding this clone: A junction end diverges from the germline sequence, so it may reflect a read error. The chain carries TRBV7-6 and TRBJ2-7; 11 bases agree with TRBD2. Germline CDR1 is SGHVS and CDR2 is FNYEAQ. This CDR3 is 15 amino acids long. The CDR3 DNA reads TGTGCCAGCAGCATGGGACTAGCGGCCCAAGACGAGCAGTGCTTC. Translation gives CASSMGLAAQDEQCF.

V usage is TRBV25-1 and J usage is TRBJ2-3; 7 nucleotides match TRBD2. The V gene end was trimmed by 1 base and the J gene end by 2 bases; junction bases not matched to a gene: 3. The CDR3 extends over 15 amino acids. Germline CDR1 and CDR2: MGHDK and SYGVNS. The CDR3 is CASSESRGVTDTQYF. The DNA of the CDR3 is TGTGCCAGCAGTGAATCCCGGGGGGTCACAGATACGCAGTATTTT.

The V call is TRBV19, the J call TRBJ1-1, with 12 bases lining up with TRBD1. Trimming at V came to 3 bases and at J to 7 bases, leaving 18 bases not matched to a gene. Per the germline V gene, CDR1 is LNHDA and CDR2 is SQIVND (reference sequence). There are 19 residues in the CDR3. This CDR3 is CASSMRGVAGQGALSEAFF. The DNA of the CDR3 is TGTGCCAGTAGTATGCGGGGGGTAGCGGGACAGGGGGCGCTTAGTGAAGCTTTCTTT.

The V call is TRBV7-9, the J call TRBJ2-5, with D possibly TRBD2 on 5 matching bases. The CDR3 is 16 amino acids. The germline V gene encodes CDR1 SEHNR and CDR2 FQNEAQ (reference sequence). The V end was cut by 1 base, the J end by 4 bases, with 16 bases between. CDR3 DNA: TGTGCCAGCAGCTTAGGCCTCCAAACGGGGATAGAGACCCAGTACTTC. Its translation: CASSLGLQTGIETQYF. Using reference TRBV7-9 and TRBJ2-5 for the parts outside the CDR3, the full variable domain is DTGVSQNPRHKITKRGQNVTFRCDPISEHNRLYWYRQTLGQGPEFLTYFQNEAQLEKSRLLSDRFSAERPKGSFSTLEIQRTEQGDSAMYLCASSLGLQTGIETQYFGPGTRLLVL.

V and J are TRBV7-9 and TRBJ2-3; D is possibly TRBD1 (6 bases). The germline V gene encodes CDR1 SEHNR and CDR2 FQNEAQ (reference sequence). This CDR3 has 15 residues. With 5 bases removed from V and 4 bases from J, the gap between germline ends came to 16 bases. The chain's CDR3 is CASSDRKLRADTQYF. CDR3 DNA sequence: TGTGCCAGCAGCGACAGGAAACTAAGGGCAGATACGCAGTATTTT.

This clone was seen once. The genes are TRBV15 and TRBJ2-1; TRBD1 matches 7 bases. Trimming removed 0 bases from V and 6 bases from J; junction bases left unmatched: 5. CDR1 is LNHNV, CDR2 YYDKDF, per germline (reference sequence). The CDR3 totals 15 residues. The CDR3 sequence is CATSREAGGGNEQFF. Here the CDR3 DNA reads TGTGCCACCAGCAGAGAGGCAGGGGGTGGCAATGAGCAGTTCTTC.

The table lists this clone with a count of one. This chain links TRBV21-1 with TRBJ2-7; TRBD2, the table's D call, was not compared with the DNA. TRBV21-1 counts as a pseudogene. CDR3 length: 17 residues. The CDR3 DNA reads TGTGCCAGCGGGATTCCGGGAGAGCAACCCTGGAAGGACGAGCAGTACTTC. It specifies CASGIPGEQPWKDEQYF.

The rearrangement uses TRBV14 and TRBJ1-2; D ambiguous. Per germline, CDR1 SGHDN and CDR2 FVKESK. CDR3 size: 13 residues. V shed 6 bases and J shed 4 bases, with 12 bases lying between them. The CDR3: CASSPSTTYGYTF. The CDR3 coding sequence is TGTGCCAGCAGTCCAAGCACCACCTATGGCTACACCTTC.

With respect to this clone: One junction end disagrees with the germline gene, perhaps due to a read error. The rearrangement links TRBV11-2 to TRBJ2-3; 7 bases are shared with TRBD1. Germline CDR1 SGHAT, CDR2 FQNNGV. The CDR3 extends over 12 amino acids. The CDR3 protein is CASSPWTGTQYF. The DNA of the CDR3 is TGTGCCAGCAGCCCCTGGACAGGTACGCAGTATTTT.

The chain joins TRBV14 to TRBJ1-1; 7 bases map to TRBD1. J gave up 1 base and V 4 bases, and 0 bases lay outside the gene matches. The germline V gene has CDR1 SGHDN and CDR2 FVKESK. This CDR3 region has 13 residues. This CDR3 reads CASSRQGNTEAFF. The CDR3, as DNA: TGTGCCAGCAGCCGACAGGGGAACACTGAAGCTTTCTTT.

J is TRBJ2-7 and V is TRBV7-2; 9 bases fit TRBD2. The CDR3 is made up of 16 amino acids. CDR1 and CDR2 from the germline V gene are SGHTA and FQGNSA. The ends lost 5 bases at V and 1 base at J; junction bases unmatched: 9. The CDR3 DNA follows: TGTGCCAGCAGCCTAGGGGCAGCGGGGGGATCCTACGAGCAGTACTTC. This translates into CASSLGAAGGSYEQYF.

This rearrangement joins TRBV18 to TRBJ2-5, with 7 nucleotides matching TRBD2. With 5 bases clipped from V and 5 bases from J, the junction kept 5 bases outside the gene matches. In germline, CDR1 is KGHSH, CDR2 LQKENI. The length of the CDR3 is 13 residues. The CDR3 DNA follows: TGTGCCAGCTCAAGACGGGGGGAGGAGACCCAGTACTTC. Protein sequence: CASSRRGEETQYF.

The rearrangement uses TRBV6-5 and TRBJ1-2, with D possibly TRBD1 on 6 matching bases. CDR1 is MNHEY and CDR2 is SVGAGI in the germline V gene. This CDR3 comprises 12 residues. V was pared by 5 bases and J by 6 bases, with 10 bases between. CDR3 bases: TGTGCCAGCAGTGTGACAGGCGATGGCTACACCTTC. Amino acid sequence: CASSVTGDGYTF.

The V call is TRBV28, the J call TRBJ2-5, with a possible D match to TRBD2 (5 bases). Trimming shortened V by 8 bases and J by 5 bases, and 6 bases separated the two germline ends. This CDR3 has 10 residues. The germline gives CDR1 MDHEN, CDR2 SYDVKM. The DNA for the CDR3 is TGTGCCAGCTCTAGCGAGACCCAGTACTTC. Residues: CASSSETQYF.

The genes are TRBV15 and TRBJ1-2; D not resolved. CDR3 size: 14 residues. V gave up 0 bases and J gave up 2 bases, with 7 bases separating them. The germline V gene encodes CDR1 LNHNV and CDR2 YYDKDF (reference sequence). CDR3 nucleotide sequence: TGTGCCACCAGCAGAGATGCCGCGAACTATGGCTACACCTTC. Its protein product is CATSRDAANYGYTF.

The chain has TRBV5-1 and TRBJ2-1, with 8 bases identical to TRBD1. The CDR3 sequence is 14 residues long. Trimming cost V 0 bases and J 12 bases; bases outside gene matches: 8. Germline V CDR1 and CDR2: SGHRS, YFSETQ. In nucleotides, the CDR3 is TGCGCCAGCAGCTTGGGGTTAACCAGGGGGCCGCAGTTCTTC. This codes for CASSLGLTRGPQFF.

The chain has TRBV30 and TRBJ1-4; perhaps TRBD1 as D (5 bases). V lost 5 bases to trimming and J lost 7 bases, with 14 bases between them. The CDR3 runs to 13 residues. Germline CDR1 reads GTSNPN; CDR2 reads SVGIG (reference sequence). The CDR3 DNA follows: TGTGCCTGGGGGGGTGGGAGGAGTGAAAAACTGTTTTTT. The encoded protein is CAWGGGRSEKLFF.

The CDR3 spells CASSPGQGAPYEQYF. DNA of the CDR3: TGTGCCAGCAGCCCCGGCCAGGGGGCCCCCTACGAGCAGTACTTC. The chain links TRBV5-4 to TRBJ2-7; TRBD1 matches at 8 bases. CDR3 length: 15 residues. Germline V lookup: CDR1 SGHNT, CDR2 YYREEE (reference sequence). Trimming removed 4 bases from V and 2 bases from J; junction bases left unmatched: 8.

V is TRBV6-6 and J is TRBJ1-4; D is undetermined. The CDR3 totals 14 residues. From germline, CDR1 is MNHNY and CDR2 SVGAGI (reference sequence). Trimming shortened V by 2 bases and J by 8 bases, and 12 bases separated the two germline ends. The DNA of the CDR3 is TGTGCCAGCAGTTACGTAGTCCAGGAAGAAAAACTGTTTTTT. Residues: CASSYVVQEEKLFF.

V is TRBV11-3 and J is TRBJ2-2; TRBD2 might be the D (5 bases). Between the trimmed V and J ends, which lost 4 bases and 0 bases, there was a span of 18 bases. This CDR3 region has 18 residues. Per germline, CDR1 SGHNT and CDR2 YENEEA. The CDR3 here is CASSSVALTNTNTGELFF. In DNA form, the CDR3 reads TGTGCCAGCAGCTCCGTGGCCCTGACTAACACGAACACCGGGGAGCTGTTTTTT.

The genes are TRBV5-1 and TRBJ1-4, with 8 bases aligning to TRBD1. V gave up 4 bases and J gave up 3 bases; unmatched junction bases: 8. This CDR3 comprises 16 residues. From germline, CDR1 is SGHRS and CDR2 YFSETQ. The CDR3 reads CASSHGQGVSNEKLFF. CDR3 sequence (DNA): TGCGCCAGCAGCCATGGACAGGGTGTTTCTAATGAAAAACTGTTTTTT.

V usage is TRBV4-1 and J usage is TRBJ2-3; 8 nucleotides line up with TRBD2. The ends lost 0 bases at V and 4 bases at J; junction bases unmatched: 6. The CDR3 covers 16 residues. Germline V lookup: CDR1 MGHRA, CDR2 YSYEKL. CDR3 coding DNA: TGCGCCAGCAGCCAAGACCCGGGACTAGTGGCAGATACGCAGTATTTT. Its protein product is CASSQDPGLVADTQYF.

V usage is TRBV4-1 and J usage is TRBJ2-1, with 8 bases matching TRBD2. Germline V CDR1 and CDR2: MGHRA, YSYEKL. Trimming cost V 4 bases and J 6 bases; bases outside gene matches: 11. This CDR3 comprises 16 residues. CDR3 sequence reads: CASSPPSGGAINEQFF. CDR3 sequence (DNA): TGCGCCAGCAGCCCACCTTCGGGGGGGGCCATCAATGAGCAGTTCTTC.

In this sample, this clone turned up once. The chain is built from TRBV7-2 and TRBJ1-5; 7 nucleotides align to TRBD1. The CDR3 extends over 15 amino acids. The V segment lost 5 bases and the J segment 4 bases; nucleotides outside the gene matches: 8. Germline V gene lookup returns CDR1 SGHTA and CDR2 FQGNSA. CDR3 protein: CASSPAKDRNQPQHF. The CDR3 DNA reads as TGTGCCAGCAGCCCAGCAAAGGACAGGAATCAGCCCCAGCATTTT.

This clone was found once. The chain combines TRBV11-2 with TRBJ2-7; D might be TRBD1 (5 bases). The CDR3 totals 14 residues. The V gene's germline CDR1 is SGHAT and CDR2 FQNNGV. Deletions cut 3 bases from V and 2 bases from J, with 11 bases between. CDR3 sequence: CASSFPGQAYEQYF. The CDR3 DNA follows: TGTGCCAGCAGCTTCCCCGGACAAGCCTACGAGCAGTACTTC.

Comment on this clone: Other DNA sequences within the sample encode an identical CDR3. The chain recombines TRBV5-6 with TRBJ1-1, with 9 bases aligning to TRBD1. From germline, CDR1 is SGHDT and CDR2 YYEEEE. The CDR3 is made up of 16 amino acids. V lost 1 base, J lost 8 bases, and 12 bases stayed unmatched. CDR3 DNA: TGTGCCAGCAGCTTGAGGACAGGGGTGAGGATCACCGAAGCTTTCTTT. Its protein is CASSLRTGVRITEAFF.

This chain joins TRBV15 and TRBJ2-3; TRBD2 aligns across 13 bases. There are 16 residues in the CDR3. Germline assignment: CDR1 LNHNV and CDR2 YYDKDF (reference sequence). V lost 1 base, J lost 5 bases, and 3 bases stayed unmatched. The CDR3 spells CATSRGLAGGEDTQYF. The CDR3 nucleotides are TGTGCCACCAGCAGAGGACTAGCGGGGGGCGAAGATACGCAGTATTTT.